Listed here are 13 T cell receptor beta chains from one sample, sequenced in a study of OX40 agonist ivuxolimab in advanced cancers. The assay was immunoSEQ multiplex PCR, and TCRdb's table has in-frame clones only and misses some. Seen here are around 100,000 clones, more than 85% observed once, and the top ten hold about 0.49%. The input for sequencing was CD4+ or CD8+ T cells sorted from blood, taken in a trial of the OX40 agonist ivuxolimab. The source of these receptors is an adult with an advanced solid tumor such as melanoma, head and neck, liver or kidney cancer.

This clone came up once. The chain joins TRBV6-5 to TRBJ2-5; TRBD1 might be the D (5 bases). With 0 bases removed from V and 4 bases from J, the gap between germline ends came to 15 bases. The CDR3 covers 16 residues. Germline V gene sequence: CDR1 MNHEY, CDR2 SVGAGI. The CDR3 reads CASSYSNLGRGETQYF. CDR3 DNA: TGTGCCAGCAGTTACTCGAACTTGGGGCGCGGAGAGACCCAGTACTTC.

The chain is built from TRBV11-2 and TRBJ2-1; tentatively, D is TRBD1 or TRBD2 (5 bases each). Trimming took off 3 bases at V and 2 bases at J, with 8 bases between the two ends. The CDR3 contains 14 residues. The germline V gene encodes CDR1 SGHAT and CDR2 FQNNGV. The CDR3 DNA reads as TGTGCCAGCAGCTTGATGGGGGCCTACAATGAGCAGTTCTTC. The encoded protein is CASSLMGAYNEQFF.

The chain uses TRBV2 and TRBJ2-7; D remains ambiguous. Germline loops: CDR1 SNHLY, CDR2 FYNNEI. This CDR3 has 15 residues. Deletions cut 0 bases from V and 4 bases from J, with 13 bases between. Written as DNA, the CDR3 is TGTGCCAGCAGTGAAGCTTACGCGGTTCTTTACGAGCAGTACTTC. It encodes CASSEAYAVLYEQYF.

The J gene is TRBJ2-3, the V gene TRBV27; D is unclear. With 3 bases removed from V and 0 bases from J, the gap between germline ends came to 4 bases. Germline V lookup: CDR1 MNHEY, CDR2 SMNVEV (reference sequence). The CDR3 covers 13 residues. The CDR3, as DNA: TGTGCCAGCAGTTTCTCTAGCACAGATACGCAGTATTTT. Translated: CASSFSSTDTQYF.

The chain uses TRBV7-3 and TRBJ2-2; D perhaps matches TRBD1 (6 bases). Trimming stripped 4 bases from V and 0 bases from J, with 12 bases between. The germline V gene has CDR1 SGHTA and CDR2 FQGTGA. The CDR3 has 16 amino acids. The CDR3 coding sequence is TGTGCCAGCAGCTCACAGGGTGCATCGAACACCGGGGAGCTGTTTTTT. Translating gives CASSSQGASNTGELFF.

The chain joins TRBV18 to TRBJ2-7; D is possibly TRBD2 (6 bases). Germline V gene lookup returns CDR1 KGHSH and CDR2 LQKENI. The CDR3 totals 14 residues. V lost 3 bases, J lost 4 bases, and 13 bases lay in between. The CDR3 reads CASSPPSGRYEQYF. For the CDR3, the DNA is TGTGCCAGCTCACCGCCGAGCGGGCGGTACGAGCAGTACTTC. The full variable domain, with the rest looked up from reference TRBV18 and TRBJ2-7, is NAGVMQNPRHLVRRRGQEARLRCSPMKGHSHVYWYRQLPEEGLKFMVYLQKENIIDESGMPKERFSAEFPKEGPSILRIQQVVRGDSAAYFCASSPPSGRYEQYFGPGTRLTVT.

The chain has TRBV28 and TRBJ2-7; 10 bases fit TRBD1. Germline V gene data show CDR1 as MDHEN and CDR2 as SYDVKM. With V trimmed by 7 bases and J by 4 bases, 10 bases remained unmatched. CDR3 length: 15 amino acids. In DNA form, the CDR3 reads TGTGCCAGCACCAGTCCGGGACAGGGGTGGTACGAGCAGTACTTC. It encodes CASTSPGQGWYEQYF.

This clone was counted a few times. The chain links TRBV5-1 to TRBJ1-1; D remains ambiguous. Germline CDR1 SGHRS, CDR2 YFSETQ. The CDR3 has 14 residues. V was shortened by 3 bases and J by 6 bases, with 15 bases between the two germline ends. The CDR3 DNA follows: TGCGCCAGCAGCTCACTGACGGGGTTGCCTGAAGCTTTCTTT. This codes for CASSSLTGLPEAFF.

V gene TRBV5-1 combines with J gene TRBJ2-1; TRBD2 matches 11 bases. This CDR3 contains 15 residues. J lost 5 bases, V lost 4 bases, and 5 bases had no gene match. The germline V gene encodes CDR1 SGHRS and CDR2 YFSETQ. CDR3 sequence: CASSLLAGENNEQFF. CDR3 in DNA: TGCGCCAGCAGCCTACTAGCGGGAGAGAACAATGAGCAGTTCTTC.

This clone was seen a single time. This chain uses TRBV29-1 with TRBJ1-1, with a weak D call TRBD1 (5 bases). The germline CDR1 and CDR2 sequences are SQVTM and ANQGSEA. The CDR3 runs 14 residues. V was clipped by 6 bases and J by 0 bases, with 14 bases between them. The CDR3 region has the DNA TGCAGCGTCCCAGGGCTGGTCGTGAACACTGAAGCTTTCTTT. Protein sequence: CSVPGLVVNTEAFF.

The chain recombines TRBV19 with TRBJ2-7, with 11 bases that match TRBD2. J lost 4 bases, V lost 3 bases, and 2 bases had no gene match. Germline loops: CDR1 LNHDA, CDR2 SQIVND (reference sequence). The CDR3 is made up of 14 amino acids. The CDR3: CASSITSGSYEQYF. As DNA, the CDR3 is TGTGCCAGTAGTATTACTAGCGGGAGTTACGAGCAGTACTTC.

The V and J genes are TRBV6-1 and TRBJ2-1, with D perhaps TRBD2 (6 bases). This CDR3 has 16 amino acids. Trimming took 4 bases from V and 5 from J, leaving 18 bases between them. CDR1 is MNHNS, CDR2 SASEGT, per germline. CDR3 amino acids: CASSGRRDFINNEQFF. DNA of the CDR3: TGTGCCAGCAGTGGGCGACGGGACTTCATAAACAATGAGCAGTTCTTC.

The rearrangement links TRBV7-6 to TRBJ2-7, with D unresolved. This CDR3 is 12 amino acids long. Germline V gene data show CDR1 as SGHVS and CDR2 as FNYEAQ. V dropped 2 bases and J dropped 5 bases, with 7 bases sitting between them. CDR3 in amino acids: CASSLNRHEQYF. Written as DNA, the CDR3 is TGTGCCAGCAGCTTAAACAGACACGAGCAGTACTTC.